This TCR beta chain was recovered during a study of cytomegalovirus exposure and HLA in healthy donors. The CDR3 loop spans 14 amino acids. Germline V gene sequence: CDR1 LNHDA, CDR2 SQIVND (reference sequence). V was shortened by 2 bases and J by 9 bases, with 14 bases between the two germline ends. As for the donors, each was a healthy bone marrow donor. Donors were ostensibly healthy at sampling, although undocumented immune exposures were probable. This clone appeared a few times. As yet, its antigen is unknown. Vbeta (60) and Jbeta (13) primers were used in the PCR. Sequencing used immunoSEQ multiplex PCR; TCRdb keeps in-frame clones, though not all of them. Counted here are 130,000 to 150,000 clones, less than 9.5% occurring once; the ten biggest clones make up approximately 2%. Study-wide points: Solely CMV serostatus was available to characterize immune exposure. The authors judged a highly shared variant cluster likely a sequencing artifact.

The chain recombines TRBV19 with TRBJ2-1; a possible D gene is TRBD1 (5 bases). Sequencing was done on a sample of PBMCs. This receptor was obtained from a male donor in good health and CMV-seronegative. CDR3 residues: CASSISEGVGEQFF. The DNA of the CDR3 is TGTGCCAGTAGTATAAGCGAAGGGGTAGGTGAGCAGTTCTTC.